The rows below give T cell receptor beta chains drawn from one sample of a study of blood T cells in healthy people across ages. Each CDR3 protein is one row after TCRdb ran MiXCR on the 5' RACE reads. The sample carries some 1.1 million distinct CDR3 sequences, roughly two fifths recorded once. The sample comprised blood. These receptors came from a man aged 18 to 29 in good health. The CDR3 runs from the conserved cysteine through the conserved F or W. The order of the fields is V gene, J gene, clone size, D gene, CDR3 DNA, CDR3 protein. A D gene is named only where the DNA matches it firmly. Size is omitted from some rows. Given values are once, few, many or a class for expanded clones.

>TRBV5-1|TRBJ2-1|-|TRBD1
TGCGCCAGCAGCTCTCAGGGGGCGGAAAATGAGCAGTTCTTC
CASSSQGAENEQFF
>TRBV9|TRBJ2-1|few|-
TGTGCCAGCAGCACCGGCCGGGGCCTCAATGAGCAGTTCTTC
CASSTGRGLNEQFF
>TRBV20-1|TRBJ1-5|-|TRBD1
TGCAGTGCTATGGACAGGGGAATTCGCAATCAGCCCCAGCATTTT
CSAMDRGIRNQPQHF
>TRBV7-2|TRBJ2-3|few|TRBD2
TGTGCCAGCAGCGTCCGGACTAGCCGACCCCGCACAGATACGCAGTATTTT
CASSVRTSRPRTDTQYF
>TRBV2|TRBJ2-7|-|-
TGTGCCAGCAGTGGCAGGGTCGAGCAGTACTTC
CASSGRVEQYF
>TRBV29-1|TRBJ2-7|-|-
TGCAGCGTCCTAGAACAGGGATTTAACGAGCAGTACTTC
CSVLEQGFNEQYF
>TRBV28|TRBJ2-1|few|TRBD1
TGTGCCAGCAGTTTAGTCGGGGGACAGGAGTACAATGAGCAGTTCTTC
CASSLVGGQEYNEQFF
>TRBV5-4|TRBJ2-2|few|-
TGTGCCAGCAGCTTGGTTGCGGGAACCGGGGAGCTGTTTTTT
CASSLVAGTGELFF
>TRBV5-1|TRBJ2-3|-|-
TGCGCCAACAGCTTGGCCACAGATACGCAGTATTTT
CANSLATDTQYF
>TRBV5-6|TRBJ2-1|few|-
TGTGCCAGCACCCCACTAGGGCAGTCCTACAATGAGCAGTTCTTC
CASTPLGQSYNEQFF
>TRBV12-3/TRBV12-4|TRBJ1-4|-|-
TGTGCCAGCAGTTCACGGACTGGGGAAAAACTGTTTTTT
CASSSRTGEKLFF
>TRBV7-2|TRBJ2-3|-|-
TGTGCCAGCAGCGCGGGACCAATGCTGGCAGATACGCAGTATTTT
CASSAGPMLADTQYF
>TRBV6-1|TRBJ1-6|few|-
TGTGCCAGCAGTCCGAATGTTAATTCACCCCTCCACTTT
CASSPNVNSPLHF
>TRBV4-1|TRBJ2-5|-|TRBD2
TGCGCCAGCAGCCAAGATTGGAAGGGAGGGGAGACCCAGTACTTC
CASSQDWKGGETQYF
>TRBV3-1|TRBJ2-2|-|TRBD2
TGTGCCAGCAGACTCGGGACTAGCGGGACCGGGGAGCTGTTTTTT
CASRLGTSGTGELFF
>TRBV18|TRBJ2-6|-|TRBD1
TGTGCCAGCTCACCCGGGACAGGGATAGCTGGGGCCAACGTCCTGACTTTC
CASSPGTGIAGANVLTF
>TRBV20-1|TRBJ1-3|-|-
TGCAGTGCGATTAGGGGAAGGGAAGGTGGAAACACCATATATTTT
CSAIRGREGGNTIYF
>TRBV6-5|TRBJ1-1|once|TRBD1
TGTGCCAGCAGTTTAGGACAGGGGGCAAGGGACACTGAAGCTTTCTTT
CASSLGQGARDTEAFF
>TRBV27|TRBJ2-1|few|-
TGTGCCAGCAATCAGGGTTACGAGCAGTTCTTC
CASNQGYEQFF
>TRBV7-9|TRBJ1-5|-|-
TGTGCCAGCAGCTTAGGTTTTGGTGAACAGCCCCAGCATTTT
CASSLGFGEQPQHF
>TRBV20-1|TRBJ2-7|-|TRBD1
TGCAGTGCTAGAGTCGAGACAGGGGTTCCCTACGAGCAGTACTTC
CSARVETGVPYEQYF
>TRBV4-1|TRBJ2-3|-|TRBD2
TGCGCCAGCGGCTTAGCGGGGGCCGCAGATACGCAGTATTTT
CASGLAGAADTQYF
>TRBV5-1|TRBJ1-4|-|-
TGCGCCAGCTCATGGGGTAGGGAAAATGAAAAACTGTTTTTT
CASSWGRENEKLFF
>TRBV12-3/TRBV12-4|TRBJ2-7|few|TRBD2
TGTGCCAGCACGCGGCTAGCGGGCGAGCAGTACTTC
CASTRLAGEQYF
>TRBV18|TRBJ1-5|-|TRBD1
TGTGCCAGCTCACCACAACAGGGGACAAGGAATCAGCCCCAGCATTTT
CASSPQQGTRNQPQHF
>TRBV20-1|TRBJ2-3|-|TRBD2
TGCAGTGCTAGCGGGGGGGCGGGTCTCACAGATACGCAGTATTTT
CSASGGAGLTDTQYF
>TRBV5-1|TRBJ1-2|few|-
TGCGCCAGCAACTTAGGACCCGACAAGGATGGCTACACCTTC
CASNLGPDKDGYTF
>TRBV20-1|TRBJ1-5|-|-
TGCAGTGCTAGATTTCCGCAGGAGATGGCGACTAATCAGCCCCAGCATTTT
CSARFPQEMATNQPQHF
>TRBV6-2/TRBV6-3|TRBJ2-1|many|-
TGTGCCAGCAGCCCGGGCAGGAGCTCCTACAATGAGCAGTTCTTC
CASSPGRSSYNEQFF
>TRBV25-1|TRBJ2-5|-|TRBD2
TGTGCCAGCAGTGAATTAGGGTTCCGGGGGGAAGAGACCCAGTACTTC
CASSELGFRGEETQYF
>TRBV20-1|TRBJ2-7|-|-
TGCAGTGCTAGATCGGGGAGGATATCCTACGAGCAGTACTTC
CSARSGRISYEQYF
>TRBV5-1|TRBJ1-2|-|-
TGCGCCAGCAGCTCGTCTGTGGGACGGACTAACTATGGCTACACCTTC
CASSSSVGRTNYGYTF
>TRBV7-2|TRBJ2-1|-|TRBD2
TGTGCCAGCAGCTTAGATAGCGGGGGGGCAAAGACCCAGTTCTTC
CASSLDSGGAKTQFF
>TRBV3-1|TRBJ2-7|-|-
TGTGCCAGCAGCCAAGACGCGACCACGAATGAGCAGTACTTC
CASSQDATTNEQYF
>TRBV5-1|TRBJ1-2|few|-
TGCGCCAGCAGCTTTCCCGACGTACTGGGCTACACCTTC
CASSFPDVLGYTF
>TRBV12-3/TRBV12-4|TRBJ2-1|-|-
TGTGCCAGCAGTTTGCTGCAAATGGGTGGTGAGCAGTTCTTC
CASSLLQMGGEQFF
>TRBV28|TRBJ1-3|-|TRBD1
TGTGCCAGCAGTTCCCCGGGACAGGCGGGTAACACCATATATTTT
CASSSPGQAGNTIYF
>TRBV30|TRBJ2-1|-|-
TGTGCCTTTGAGGGCGCAGAACCTCAAGAGACCCAGTTCTTC
CAFEGAEPQETQFF
>TRBV7-9|TRBJ1-2|once|-
TGTGCCAGCAGCTTAACAGAGCCGGAAGGCTACACCTTC
CASSLTEPEGYTF
>TRBV6-5|TRBJ1-5|-|-
TGTGCCAGCAGTTACAGACCCAATAGCAATCAGCCCCAGCATTTT
CASSYRPNSNQPQHF
>TRBV12-3/TRBV12-4|TRBJ2-2|once|TRBD2
TGTGCCAGCAGTCCGGGACTAGCTCATATTTTCGGGCTGTTTTTT
CASSPGLAHIFGLFF
>TRBV20-1|TRBJ1-2|few|-
TGCAGTGCCATTAGTGGGGGCTCTGCTAACTATGGCTACACCTTC
CSAISGGSANYGYTF
>TRBV20-1|TRBJ1-6|-|-
TGCAGTGCTAGAACCCGGGCAGGGCGCAATTCACCCCTCCACTTT
CSARTRAGRNSPLHF
>TRBV5-6|TRBJ2-2|-|TRBD1
TGTGCCAGCAGCCACCTGGCCAGGGGGATAACCGGGGAGCTGTTTTTT
CASSHLARGITGELFF
>TRBV12-3/TRBV12-4|TRBJ1-3|many|-
TGTGCCAGCAGCGCCGGGTCCCTGACTAGCACCATATATTTT
CASSAGSLTSTIYF
>TRBV5-6|TRBJ1-6|few|TRBD1
TGTGCCAGCAGCCCTGGGACAGGGGAAACCAATTCACCCCTCCACTTT
CASSPGTGETNSPLHF